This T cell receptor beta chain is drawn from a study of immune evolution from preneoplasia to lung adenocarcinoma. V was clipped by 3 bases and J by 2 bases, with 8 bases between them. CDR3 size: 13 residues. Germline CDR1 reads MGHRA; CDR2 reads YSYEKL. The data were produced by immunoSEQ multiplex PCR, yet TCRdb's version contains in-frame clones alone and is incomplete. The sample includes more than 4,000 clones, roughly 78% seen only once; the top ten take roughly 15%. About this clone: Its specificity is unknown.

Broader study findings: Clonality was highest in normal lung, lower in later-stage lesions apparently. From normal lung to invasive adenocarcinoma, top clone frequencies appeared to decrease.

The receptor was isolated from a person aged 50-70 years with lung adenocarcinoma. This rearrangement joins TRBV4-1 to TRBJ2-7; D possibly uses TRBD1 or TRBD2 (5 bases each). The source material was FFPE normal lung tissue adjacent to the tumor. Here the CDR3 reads CASSQWDAYEQYF. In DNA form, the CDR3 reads TGCGCCAGCAGCCAGTGGGACGCCTACGAGCAGTACTTC.